This T cell receptor (beta chain) was sequenced during a study of beta chain features in type 1 diabetes. On the study more broadly: Sorted cells examined across all samples numbered roughly 99,000,000. Study-level points and caveats: The study notes PCR might favor shorter templates equally in patients and controls. Relative to healthy donors, patients appeared to have naive, central memory and Treg TCRB repertoires that were more similar.

Trimming shortened V by 1 base and J by 0 bases, and 7 bases separated the two germline ends. Germline V lookup: CDR1 SGHTA, CDR2 FQGNSA. This CDR3 contains 15 residues. With respect to this clone: No antigen is known for it.

Reverse transcription of all isolated RNA meant that expressed TCRB transcripts were sequenced. This table comes from immunoSEQ multiplex PCR, and its TCRdb copy is limited to in-frame clones, with some not included. Of 240,000 or so clones listed, 55% to 70% were seen once; the top ten hold around 0.05%. Each of the CD4+ naive, central memory, regulatory and stem cell-like memory populations was sorted via CD45RO/CCR7/CD25/CD127/CD95/CD27. The source of this sequence is a man aged 25 to 45 in good health. The chain employs TRBV7-2 and TRBJ2-4; D unclear. The specimen sequenced was naive CD4+ T cells from blood. Written as DNA, the CDR3 is TGTGCCAGCAGCTTAGAGGCGTTAGCCAAAAACATTCAGTACTTC. Protein product: CASSLEALAKNIQYF.